A selection of T cell receptor beta chains follows, all from one sample in a study of blood T cell repertoires in COVID-19. Libraries were prepared by immunoSEQ multiplex PCR; TCRdb keeps only in-frame clonotypes and omits some of them. The sample lists around 50,000 clones, about 86% seen once, with just under 3% in the top ten. Sequencing input: peripheral blood. The receptors derive from a woman older than 75 with acute or convalescent COVID-19. CDR3s include the opening cysteine and the closing phenylalanine or tryptophan. Each record gives: J gene, D gene, V gene, clone size, CDR3 protein, CDR3 DNA. D genes are given only for firm matches. Only some rows state a clone size, as once, few, many or a class for expanded clones.

j_gene: TRBJ1-6; d_gene: .; v_gene: TRBV7-8; abundance: .; CDR3aa: CASSIHNSPLHF; CDR3nt: TGTGCCAGCAGCATACACAATTCACCCCTCCACTTT
j_gene: TRBJ1-2; d_gene: .; v_gene: TRBV19; abundance: few; CDR3aa: CASIPGGGNSYGYTF; CDR3nt: TGTGCCAGTATCCCCGGGGGAGGGAACTCCTATGGCTACACCTTC
j_gene: TRBJ1-2; d_gene: TRBD1; v_gene: TRBV7-2; abundance: .; CDR3aa: CASSFGTDREGGYTF; CDR3nt: TGTGCCAGCAGCTTTGGGACGGACAGGGAGGGAGGCTACACCTTC
j_gene: TRBJ2-3; d_gene: TRBD2; v_gene: TRBV5-4; abundance: .; CDR3aa: CASSLGGARTDTQYF; CDR3nt: TGTGCCAGCAGCCTCGGGGGGGCCCGCACAGATACGCAGTATTTT
j_gene: TRBJ2-1; d_gene: TRBD1; v_gene: TRBV30; abundance: .; CDR3aa: CAWSRTGQGNNEQFF; CDR3nt: TGTGCCTGGAGCCGAACCGGACAGGGGAACAATGAGCAGTTCTTC
j_gene: TRBJ1-2; d_gene: .; v_gene: TRBV7-9; abundance: .; CDR3aa: CASSLTDSDYGYTF; CDR3nt: TGTGCCAGCAGCTTAACAGATTCGGACTATGGCTACACCTTC
j_gene: TRBJ1-1; d_gene: .; v_gene: TRBV6-1; abundance: .; CDR3aa: CASSELGVAFF; CDR3nt: TGTGCCAGCAGTGAACTAGGGGTAGCTTTCTTT
j_gene: TRBJ1-6; d_gene: .; v_gene: TRBV14; abundance: .; CDR3aa: CASSQLDFGSPLHF; CDR3nt: TGTGCCAGCAGCCAATTGGACTTTGGTTCACCCCTCCACTTT
j_gene: TRBJ2-1; d_gene: TRBD2; v_gene: TRBV6-6; abundance: .; CDR3aa: CAYTPAGAHNEQFF; CDR3nt: TGTGCCTACACCCCAGCGGGGGCCCACAATGAGCAGTTCTTC
j_gene: TRBJ2-7; d_gene: .; v_gene: TRBV5-1; abundance: .; CDR3aa: CASGQGLGNSYEQYF; CDR3nt: TGCGCCAGCGGCCAGGGGCTAGGGAACTCCTACGAGCAGTACTTC
j_gene: TRBJ1-5; d_gene: .; v_gene: TRBV5-6; abundance: .; CDR3aa: CASSSVGLSNQPQHF; CDR3nt: TGTGCCAGCAGCTCGGTAGGACTTAGCAATCAGCCCCAGCATTTT
j_gene: TRBJ1-1; d_gene: .; v_gene: TRBV7-6; abundance: .; CDR3aa: CASSQEAGGNTEAFF; CDR3nt: TGTGCCAGCAGCCAGGAGGCAGGAGGGAACACTGAAGCTTTCTTT
j_gene: TRBJ1-3; d_gene: .; v_gene: TRBV18; abundance: .; CDR3aa: CASSPSRDPSGNTIYF; CDR3nt: TGTGCCAGCTCACCCTCGAGGGATCCCTCTGGAAACACCATATATTTT
j_gene: TRBJ1-4; d_gene: .; v_gene: TRBV7-9; abundance: .; CDR3aa: CASSLGGSWAEKLFF; CDR3nt: TGTGCCAGCAGCTTAGGAGGGTCCTGGGCTGAAAAACTGTTTTTT
j_gene: TRBJ1-2; d_gene: TRBD1; v_gene: TRBV3-1/TRBV3-2; abundance: .; CDR3aa: CASSPVGQTLYGYTF; CDR3nt: TGTGCCAGCAGCCCAGTGGGACAGACCCTATATGGCTACACCTTC
j_gene: TRBJ1-2; d_gene: .; v_gene: TRBV7-2; abundance: .; CDR3aa: CASSSYTDPGGYTF; CDR3nt: TGTGCCAGCAGCTCCTATACAGACCCGGGAGGCTACACCTTC
j_gene: TRBJ1-2; d_gene: .; v_gene: TRBV5-6; abundance: .; CDR3aa: CASSLVQGGGYTF; CDR3nt: TGTGCCAGCAGCTTGGTGCAGGGAGGGGGCTACACCTTC
j_gene: TRBJ2-7; d_gene: .; v_gene: TRBV5-6; abundance: .; CDR3aa: CASSVSGYEQYF; CDR3nt: TGTGCCAGCAGCGTCTCAGGGTACGAGCAGTACTTC
j_gene: TRBJ1-3; d_gene: .; v_gene: TRBV5-1; abundance: .; CDR3aa: CASSFGSSSGNTIYF; CDR3nt: TGCGCCAGCAGCTTTGGTTCCAGCTCTGGAAACACCATATATTTT
j_gene: TRBJ2-2; d_gene: .; v_gene: TRBV5-6; abundance: .; CDR3aa: CASSLVRSGELFF; CDR3nt: TGTGCCAGCAGTCTGGTCAGGTCCGGGGAGCTGTTTTTT
j_gene: TRBJ2-5; d_gene: .; v_gene: TRBV6-6; abundance: .; CDR3aa: CASSTWGEETQYF; CDR3nt: TGTGCCAGCAGTACATGGGGGGAGGAGACCCAGTACTTC
j_gene: TRBJ2-3; d_gene: .; v_gene: TRBV12-3/TRBV12-4; abundance: few; CDR3aa: CASSPFLDTQYF; CDR3nt: TGTGCCAGCAGTCCCTTTTTGGATACGCAGTATTTT
j_gene: TRBJ1-1; d_gene: .; v_gene: TRBV19; abundance: few; CDR3aa: CASSIDRVNTEAFF; CDR3nt: TGTGCCAGTAGTATAGACAGGGTGAACACTGAAGCTTTCTTT
j_gene: TRBJ1-2; d_gene: .; v_gene: TRBV4-1; abundance: .; CDR3aa: CASSPQGRSDGYTF; CDR3nt: TGCGCCAGCAGCCCACAGGGACGCAGTGATGGCTACACCTTC
j_gene: TRBJ1-5; d_gene: TRBD1; v_gene: TRBV2; abundance: .; CDR3aa: CASRGTVQPQHF; CDR3nt: TGTGCCAGCAGGGGGACAGTTCAGCCCCAGCATTTT
j_gene: TRBJ1-6; d_gene: .; v_gene: TRBV6-5; abundance: .; CDR3aa: CASSKTLKHGPLHF; CDR3nt: TGTGCCAGCAGTAAGACACTTAAGCACGGACCCCTCCACTTT
j_gene: TRBJ2-3; d_gene: .; v_gene: TRBV7-2; abundance: .; CDR3aa: CASSLALEADTQYF; CDR3nt: TGTGCCAGCAGCTTAGCGCTGGAGGCGGATACGCAGTATTTT
j_gene: TRBJ1-1; d_gene: .; v_gene: TRBV29-1; abundance: .; CDR3aa: CSVGRPGSLNTEAFF; CDR3nt: TGCAGCGTTGGAAGGCCGGGAAGCTTGAACACTGAAGCTTTCTTT
j_gene: TRBJ2-7; d_gene: TRBD1; v_gene: TRBV13; abundance: .; CDR3aa: CASSSRTGSTYEQYF; CDR3nt: TGTGCCAGCAGCTCCAGGACAGGGAGTACCTACGAGCAGTACTTC
j_gene: TRBJ1-2; d_gene: .; v_gene: TRBV7-2; abundance: .; CDR3aa: CASSFAQGEYGYTF; CDR3nt: TGTGCCAGCAGCTTTGCCCAGGGCGAGTATGGCTACACCTTC
j_gene: TRBJ1-4; d_gene: TRBD1; v_gene: TRBV6-5; abundance: once; CDR3aa: CASGGGGTVNEKLFF; CDR3nt: TGTGCCTCGGGAGGGGGGGGGACAGTTAATGAAAAACTGTTTTTT
j_gene: TRBJ1-5; d_gene: TRBD1; v_gene: TRBV2; abundance: .; CDR3aa: CASSLRDRYQPQHF; CDR3nt: TGTGCCAGCAGTCTGCGGGACAGGTACCAGCCCCAGCATTTT